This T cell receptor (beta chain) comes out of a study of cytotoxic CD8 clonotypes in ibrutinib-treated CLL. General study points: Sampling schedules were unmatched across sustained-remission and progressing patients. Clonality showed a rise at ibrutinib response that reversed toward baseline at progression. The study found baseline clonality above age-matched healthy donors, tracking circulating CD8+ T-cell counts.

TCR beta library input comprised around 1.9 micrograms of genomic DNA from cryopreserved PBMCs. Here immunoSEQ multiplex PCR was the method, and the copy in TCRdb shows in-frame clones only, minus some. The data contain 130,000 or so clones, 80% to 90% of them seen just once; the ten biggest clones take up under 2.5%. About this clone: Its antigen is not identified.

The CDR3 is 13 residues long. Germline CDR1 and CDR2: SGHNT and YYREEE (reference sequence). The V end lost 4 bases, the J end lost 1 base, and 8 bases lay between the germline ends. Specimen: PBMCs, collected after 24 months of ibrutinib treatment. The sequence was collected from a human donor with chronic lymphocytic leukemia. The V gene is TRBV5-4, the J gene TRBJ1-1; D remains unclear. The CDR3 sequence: CASSPAGNTEAFF. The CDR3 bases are TGTGCCAGCAGCCCGGCAGGGAACACTGAAGCTTTCTTT.